This T cell receptor (beta chain) was sequenced in a study of blood T cell repertoires in COVID-19. Study at large: Both acute and convalescent COVID-19 samples were obtained from the United States, Italy and Spain. PBMCs, B-cell-depleted T cells, or T cells were the source of the cDNA or gDNA that made up the material.

Assay: immunoSEQ multiplex PCR; the TCRdb copy retains only in-frame clones and omits some. The sample lists 230,000 or so clones, around 75% occurring once. The V and J ends lost 4 bases and 2 bases respectively, with 21 bases between them. In germline, CDR1 is MDHEN, CDR2 SYDVKM. The CDR3 spans 18 residues. This clonotype was obtained from a human donor in a cohort sampled during active COVID-19. V gene TRBV28 combines with J gene TRBJ2-1; TRBD2 is a possible D gene (5 bases). Source material: peripheral blood. The CDR3, as DNA: TGTGCCAGCAGTTCCTTCGGGTTGGACTGGCTAACCTACAATGAGCAGTTCTTC. Encoded protein: CASSSFGLDWLTYNEQFF.